Sequencing of this TCR beta chain was carried out in a study of blood T cells in healthy people across ages. Germline CDR1 is DFQATT and CDR2 is SNEGSKA (reference sequence). The CDR3 spans 15 residues. This clonotype was detected only a few times. Combining a sample-barcoded 5' primer with a J-beta primer mix, a second PCR ran for 7 to 11 cycles. At least 3 million CDR3-containing paired-end reads were obtained per sample. TCRdb analysed the 5' RACE reads with MiXCR anew, one entry per CDR3 protein. The data contain 750,000 or so distinct CDR3 sequences, approximately 25% of them singletons. The sample was also reused in another study, on T cells of mothers and their children.

The V and J genes are TRBV20-1 and TRBJ2-5; 10 bases map to TRBD2. The DNA matches TRBJ2-7 better at its end, which makes the J call doubtful. This TCR derives from a boy between 10 and 17 years old in good health. Material: blood. In DNA, the CDR3 is TGCAGTGCTAGAGATCGAACTAGCGGGAACTACGAGCAGTACTTC. It is translated as CSARDRTSGNYEQYF.